A selection of T cell receptor beta chains follows, all from one sample in a study of OX40 agonist ivuxolimab in advanced cancers. Some clones are missing from TCRdb's copy, which holds only in-frame ones; the method was immunoSEQ multiplex PCR. The sample holds 59,000 or so clones, roughly 82% seen once. The sequencing used CD4+ or CD8+ T cells sorted from blood, collected in a trial of the OX40 agonist ivuxolimab. The receptors stem from an adult with an advanced solid tumor such as melanoma, head and neck, liver or kidney cancer. Both conserved end residues are part of each CDR3. A D gene is named only where the DNA matches it firmly. A row's size may be missing; if present it is once, few, many or a size class.

j_call cdr3_length d_call v_call clone_size cdr3_aa cdr3_nt
TRBJ1-3 16 - TRBV4-3 - CASSPTTTYSGNTIYF TGCGCCAGCAGCCCGACAACTACCTACTCTGGAAACACCATATATTTT
TRBJ2-7 14 - TRBV5-3 few CARSPLAPSYEQYF TGTGCCAGAAGCCCTCTTGCCCCCAGCTACGAGCAGTACTTC
TRBJ2-3 14 - TRBV30 - CAWGLGLRTDTQYF TGTGCCTGGGGCCTGGGACTGCGCACAGATACGCAGTATTTT
TRBJ2-5 15 - TRBV11-2 - CASSLDQGRGRTQYF TGTGCCAGCAGCTTAGATCAGGGACGGGGCAGGACCCAGTACTTC
TRBJ1-2 14 - TRBV5-1 - CASRPPTDYYGYTF TGCGCCAGCAGACCTCCGACGGACTACTATGGCTACACCTTC
TRBJ1-5 15 - TRBV19 - CASSIVPGGNQPQHF TGTGCCAGTAGTATAGTTCCAGGGGGCAATCAGCCCCAGCATTTT
TRBJ1-1 12 - TRBV6-5 - CASSYSIATAFF TGTGCCAGCAGTTACTCGATTGCTACGGCTTTCTTT
TRBJ1-6 15 - TRBV2 - CASSEERSRNSPLHF TGTGCCAGCAGTGAAGAGCGGTCGAGAAATTCACCCCTCCACTTT
TRBJ2-1 15 TRBD1 TRBV6-5 - CASSYSVQGVNEQFF TGTGCCAGCAGTTACTCAGTACAGGGGGTCAATGAGCAGTTCTTC
TRBJ2-5 13 TRBD2 TRBV19 - CASSLAIQETQYF TGTGCCAGCTCACTAGCGATCCAAGAGACCCAGTACTTC
TRBJ2-5 17 TRBD1 TRBV7-6 - CASSLAATGYRAETQYF TGTGCCAGCAGCTTAGCGGCGACAGGGTATCGGGCGGAGACCCAGTACTTC
TRBJ2-1 12 - TRBV9 - CASSYNFNEQFF TGTGCCAGCAGTTATAACTTCAATGAGCAGTTCTTC
TRBJ1-5 18 TRBD1 TRBV19 - CASSITLGTGFGNQPQHF TGTGCCAGTAGTATCACCTTGGGGACAGGGTTTGGCAATCAGCCCCAGCATTTT
TRBJ1-1 14 TRBD1 TRBV7-2 - CASREGTVNTEAFF TGTGCCAGCAGAGAAGGGACAGTGAACACTGAAGCTTTCTTT
TRBJ1-2 13 - TRBV6-1 - CASSLKSGRGYTF TGTGCCAGCAGTTTAAAGTCGGGACGTGGCTACACCTTC
TRBJ1-5 12 - TRBV29-1 - CSVSDLQGPQHF TGCAGCGTTTCCGATCTCCAGGGGCCCCAGCATTTT
TRBJ1-1 11 - TRBV7-2 - CASSFLFGAFF TGTGCCAGCAGCTTTCTGTTCGGGGCTTTCTTT
TRBJ2-3 12 - TRBV9 - CASSVVTDTQYF TGTGCCAGCAGCGTGGTCACAGATACGCAGTATTTT
TRBJ1-2 11 - TRBV6-6 few CASSSGYGYTF TGTGCCAGCAGCTCGGGTTATGGCTACACCTTC
TRBJ1-6 15 TRBD1 TRBV6-1 - CASRPPGQGGSPLHF TGTGCCAGCAGGCCCCCGGGACAGGGCGGATCACCCCTCCACTTT
TRBJ1-5 14 - TRBV5-4 few CASSLGGNNQPQHF TGTGCCAGCAGCTTGGGGGGGAACAATCAGCCCCAGCATTTT
TRBJ2-7 13 - TRBV7-3 - CASSPLDPKAQYF TGCGCCAGCAGCCCGTTAGACCCTAAGGCGCAGTACTTC